This TCR beta chain was captured by sequencing in a study of blood T cells in healthy people across ages (dated by TCRdb to the mid-2010s). Regarding the study in general: In model experiments, roughly one uniquely barcoded TCR beta cDNA molecule per two T cells was captured by template switching. Using deep sequencing normalized with unique cDNA molecular identifiers, the study measured how TCR beta repertoire diversity changes with age. The donors were divided into four age groups: young (average approximately 15 years), middle-aged (almost 40), aged (approximately 62) and long-lived (roughly 82). For two donors (one aged 18 to 29 and one aged 80 or older), the study analyzed two additional independent replicas of 1 million unique cDNA reads from the same blood draw.

The CDR3 spans 16 residues, from the cysteine through the phenylalanine. The read is trimmed to its CDR3 DNA, 48 bases read in frame from base 1. Germline trimming: 6 bases from V, 0 bases from J; junction bases outside gene matches: 10. The germline V gene (reference sequence) gives CDR1 as DFQATT and CDR2 as SNEGSKA. Systemically healthy Caucasian individuals from Russia, some 40 in total and aged roughly 6 to 95 years, were included as donors. Each donor gave approximately 10 milliliters of peripheral blood, collected into EDTA-treated Vacutainer tubes. PBMCs were isolated by Ficoll-Paque density-gradient centrifugation, with at least 6.5 million obtained per sample. Total RNA, at least 5.5 micrograms per sample, was extracted from PBMCs with Trizol reagent. The percentages of naive CD45RAhigh/CD27high T cells were determined by flow cytometry on a PBMC aliquot from every donor. As concerns this clonotype: The specificity of this receptor is unknown. No much larger clonotype is one base removed from it; base qualities were not supplied.

What the authors observed across the whole study: Since profiling was done on bulk unsorted PBMCs, naive and antigen-experienced compartments could not be conclusively compared. Total diversity estimates from one million sequenced T cells were considered lower bounds and underestimates. There was a strong correlation between observed TCR beta diversity and the percentage of naive T cells measured by flow cytometry. Compared with the aged group, the long-lived group had more naive CD4+ T cells, fewer expanded clones and increased TCR diversity, suggesting age selection. Observed TCR beta diversity per million T cells fell roughly linearly with age, and a significant reduction was already apparent by age around 40. The CMV infection status of donors was not known, potentially confounding age-related changes in expanded clonotypes.

The library came from 5' RACE. The listed sequencing device is Illumina HiSeq 2500. A second PCR of about 7 to 12 cycles was run with a J-beta primer mix and a sample-barcoded 5' primer. A unique molecular identifier was introduced onto each TCR beta cDNA molecule by a template-switch 5' adaptor carrying 12 random nucleotides. At least 2.5 million CDR3-containing paired-end reads were obtained from each sample. All of the RNA was converted into first-strand cDNA using the Mint cDNA synthesis kit, with a TRBC-specific oligonucleotide serving as the primer. All cDNA was treated with uracil-DNA glycosylase and then went through a first 18-cycle PCR with the universal primers M1SS and BC2_uni_R. Regarding the original processing steps: Each sample was normalized by randomly selecting 1 million high-quality reads, each carrying a distinct molecular identifier. Reads with shared molecular identifiers were discarded instead of being binned into consensus sequences. CDR3 identification, clonotype clustering and error correction used MiTCR with a Q25 quality threshold and the strictest error-elimination algorithm. A nonparametric unseen species model with Euler transformation was used to estimate a lower bound on total TCR beta diversity. TCRdb redid the processing of the public reads, applying fastp at Q25 and MiXCR, and retained in-frame beta chains. Under each unique CDR3 protein, matching rows form one entry showing the most common genes and DNA. The V and J calls come from TCRdb's annotation, not from the publication. The sample records approximately 760,000 distinct CDR3 sequences, around 25% of which are singletons. Jointly, the top ten make up roughly a tenth of the sample.

These data also formed part of another study, on T cells of mothers and their children. The second paper further reports: Nine systemically healthy Caucasian individuals, comprising three mothers and their six children, were included as donors. cDNA synthesis consumed the entire amount of extracted RNA, loaded at 1.5 ug RNA in each 15 ul reaction. In the second PCR, the M1S primer introduced both the sample barcodes and 2-4 random nucleotides. More than 8 million TCR beta CDR3 reads were obtained from each mother, and about 3 million reads were obtained from each child. TCR recombination output is similarly shaped by thymic selection in related and unrelated pairs, with a minor effect exerted by inherited differences. Related mother-child pairs always showed normalized repertoire overlap that was slightly higher than in unrelated mother-child pairs, though the difference was never significant. No persistent microchimeric T cell clones were found, with a detection sensitivity of 85 to 100 clones per million clonotypes. To look for features that set related mother-child pairs apart from unrelated individuals, the researchers ran deep NGS to compare the TCR beta repertoires of mothers and children. On average, the children were approximately 12 +/- 4 years old, while the mothers were about 40 +/- 4 years old. After adapter ligation with NEBNext reagents, the libraries were sequenced on Illumina HiSeq 2000 with 100+100 nt paired-end reads. To prevent cross-contamination, the mother and child libraries were prepared one month apart and sequenced in separate runs. Between roughly 500,000 and 2,100,000 distinct TCR beta clonotypes were identified per donor. Naive TCR beta clonotypes were estimated from low-frequency clonotypes matched to each donor's FACS-determined naive share, without sorting.

Rearrangement joined TRBV20-1 to TRBJ2-1; the central 8 bases match TRBD2. The clonotype comes from a boy aged 10-17 years in good health. The sample was blood. The nucleotides are TGCAGTGCCCCGCTTAGGAGCGGGAGCTCCTACAATGAGCAGTTCTTC. It encodes CSAPLRSGSSYNEQFF.